This T cell receptor (beta chain) was observed in a study of response to subunit inactivated influenza vaccine. Study-wide results and caveats: There was a suggestion from the authors that each seasonal influenza vaccination recruits few new T cells.

TCRdb used MiXCR to reprocess the RT-PCR reads, holding one entry per CDR3 protein. The profile shows 400,000 to 550,000 distinct CDR3 sequences, around 25% of them singletons. Deletions cut 4 bases from V and 4 bases from J, with 11 bases between. The CDR3 covers 13 residues. CDR1 SGHTS and CDR2 YDEGEE come from the germline V gene. In this sample, this clonotype turned up a few times. Its antigen is as yet unknown. The V call is TRBV5-8, the J call TRBJ2-5; D is tentatively TRBD1 or TRBD2 (5 bases each). The sample in question was CD4+ T cells sorted from PBMCs, obtained 5 to 6 days after vaccination. The sequence came from a man in his forties or fifties who received an inactivated influenza vaccine. The CDR3 spells CASSRDGGETQYF. The CDR3 nucleotides are TGTGCCAGCAGCCGGGACGGTGGAGAGACCCAGTACTTC. Combining the CDR3 with reference TRBV5-8 and TRBJ2-5 gives the whole variable domain EAGVTQSPTHLIKTRGQQATLRCSPISGHTSVYWYQQALGLGLQFLLWYDEGEERNRGNFPPRFSGRQFPNYSSELNVNALELEDSALYLCASSRDGGETQYFGPGTRLLVL.